The subject of this entry is one T cell receptor beta chain. The antigen it recognizes is unknown. Base quality data are lacking; no much larger clone is found one base away. This specimen belongs to a study of blood T cell repertoires in COVID-19 (dated by TCRdb to about 2020). Concerning the study at large: Samples covering the acute and convalescent phases of COVID-19 were provided by collaborators in the United States, Italy and Spain. Subjects who had been exposed to COVID-19, were actively infected with it, or had recovered from it provided the deeply sampled blood TCRbeta repertoires that made up the dataset. The repertoires were released in a freely available public database meant as a resource for research on the immune response to SARS-CoV-2. Where available, HLA class I and class II types were taken from metadata supplied by the sample provider and were not determined by assay-based typing. The material from the prospective study consisted of cDNA or gDNA derived from T cells, B-cell-depleted T cells, or PBMCs. Samples came from the ongoing ImmuneRACE study (first 160 participants) plus 1,254 subjects from 6 global collaborators. Nearly every sample came with metadata listing a de-identified subject ID, COVID-19 status, age in years and sex.

Participants in the prospective study were aged about 18 to 95 years, lived in 24 United States geographic areas, and enrolled through a virtual design. In the prospective study, participants were assigned to cohorts based on the clinical history participants reported in a screening survey and a study questionnaire. Recovered participants in ImmuneRACE Cohort 3 were defined by two consecutive negative NP/OP PCR tests, clearance by a healthcare professional, or resolution of symptoms. In the prospective study, whole blood, serum and a nasopharyngeal or oropharyngeal swab were collected from each participant by mobile phlebotomists. Participants in the prospective study had the option to provide additional blood draws and questionnaires over a roughly 2-month period. Prospective study blood samples were shipped either frozen or at room temperature before DNA extraction. TCRbeta CDR3 regions were amplified from genomic DNA using the immunoSEQ Assay, a bias-controlled multiplex PCR. The paper's data handling went like this. The number of nucleated cells in each sample was estimated from the amplification of reference gene primers within the assay. To quantify the absolute abundance of each unique TCRbeta CDR3 rearrangement, sequence reads were collapsed and filtered. Productive Simpson clonality was computed per sample as the square root of Simpson's diversity index over productive rearrangements. TCRdb mirrors the immuneACCESS table, restricted to in-frame sequences. Some clones are absent from its copies; in checked studies, under half trace to an unresolved V gene, and the reason for the others is unknown. Clone size and the V and J calls come from that table; the DNA yielded D and trimming. The sample includes hundreds of thousands of clones, with over 75% observed a single time. The ten largest clones take up about 9.9% of the sample.

Study-wide conclusions, independent of this receptor: The amount of clinical and demographic metadata varied by source and participant and was provided uncurated.

Inclusive of the bounding cysteine and phenylalanine, the CDR3 is 13 residues long. Left in the record is the CDR3 DNA by itself, 39 bases read in frame from the first base. Based on the germline V gene (reference sequence), the CDR1 and CDR2 sequences are DFQATT and SNEGSKA. The V and J ends are trimmed by 3 bases and 7 bases, leaving 12 bases between them. The sequenced sample was PBMCs or T cells enriched from blood (not recorded which). In this chain, TRBV20-1 is recombined with TRBJ1-4; the D gene lacks a confident call. The receptor was isolated from a woman aged 40 to 50 who had recovered from COVID-19. The CDR3 in this case is CSASGSVGEKLFF. DNA sequence: TGCAGTGCTAGTGGCTCGGTTGGTGAAAAACTGTTTTTT.